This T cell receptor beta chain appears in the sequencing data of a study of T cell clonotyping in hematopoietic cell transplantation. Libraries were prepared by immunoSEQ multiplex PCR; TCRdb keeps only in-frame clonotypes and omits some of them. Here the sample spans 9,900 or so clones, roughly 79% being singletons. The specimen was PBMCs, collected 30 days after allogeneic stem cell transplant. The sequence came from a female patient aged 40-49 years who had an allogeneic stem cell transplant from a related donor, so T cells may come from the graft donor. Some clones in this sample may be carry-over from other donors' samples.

The CDR3 loop is CASSVGQGTFYEQYF. The CDR3 nucleotides read TGCGCCAGCAGTGTCGGACAGGGAACCTTCTACGAGCAGTACTTC. The genes are TRBV5-1 and TRBJ2-7; 8 nucleotides line up with TRBD1. V shed 5 bases, J shed 3 bases, and the junction held 10 bases outside the gene matches. The CDR3 consists of 15 residues. Germline lookup yields CDR1 SGHRS and CDR2 YFSETQ.